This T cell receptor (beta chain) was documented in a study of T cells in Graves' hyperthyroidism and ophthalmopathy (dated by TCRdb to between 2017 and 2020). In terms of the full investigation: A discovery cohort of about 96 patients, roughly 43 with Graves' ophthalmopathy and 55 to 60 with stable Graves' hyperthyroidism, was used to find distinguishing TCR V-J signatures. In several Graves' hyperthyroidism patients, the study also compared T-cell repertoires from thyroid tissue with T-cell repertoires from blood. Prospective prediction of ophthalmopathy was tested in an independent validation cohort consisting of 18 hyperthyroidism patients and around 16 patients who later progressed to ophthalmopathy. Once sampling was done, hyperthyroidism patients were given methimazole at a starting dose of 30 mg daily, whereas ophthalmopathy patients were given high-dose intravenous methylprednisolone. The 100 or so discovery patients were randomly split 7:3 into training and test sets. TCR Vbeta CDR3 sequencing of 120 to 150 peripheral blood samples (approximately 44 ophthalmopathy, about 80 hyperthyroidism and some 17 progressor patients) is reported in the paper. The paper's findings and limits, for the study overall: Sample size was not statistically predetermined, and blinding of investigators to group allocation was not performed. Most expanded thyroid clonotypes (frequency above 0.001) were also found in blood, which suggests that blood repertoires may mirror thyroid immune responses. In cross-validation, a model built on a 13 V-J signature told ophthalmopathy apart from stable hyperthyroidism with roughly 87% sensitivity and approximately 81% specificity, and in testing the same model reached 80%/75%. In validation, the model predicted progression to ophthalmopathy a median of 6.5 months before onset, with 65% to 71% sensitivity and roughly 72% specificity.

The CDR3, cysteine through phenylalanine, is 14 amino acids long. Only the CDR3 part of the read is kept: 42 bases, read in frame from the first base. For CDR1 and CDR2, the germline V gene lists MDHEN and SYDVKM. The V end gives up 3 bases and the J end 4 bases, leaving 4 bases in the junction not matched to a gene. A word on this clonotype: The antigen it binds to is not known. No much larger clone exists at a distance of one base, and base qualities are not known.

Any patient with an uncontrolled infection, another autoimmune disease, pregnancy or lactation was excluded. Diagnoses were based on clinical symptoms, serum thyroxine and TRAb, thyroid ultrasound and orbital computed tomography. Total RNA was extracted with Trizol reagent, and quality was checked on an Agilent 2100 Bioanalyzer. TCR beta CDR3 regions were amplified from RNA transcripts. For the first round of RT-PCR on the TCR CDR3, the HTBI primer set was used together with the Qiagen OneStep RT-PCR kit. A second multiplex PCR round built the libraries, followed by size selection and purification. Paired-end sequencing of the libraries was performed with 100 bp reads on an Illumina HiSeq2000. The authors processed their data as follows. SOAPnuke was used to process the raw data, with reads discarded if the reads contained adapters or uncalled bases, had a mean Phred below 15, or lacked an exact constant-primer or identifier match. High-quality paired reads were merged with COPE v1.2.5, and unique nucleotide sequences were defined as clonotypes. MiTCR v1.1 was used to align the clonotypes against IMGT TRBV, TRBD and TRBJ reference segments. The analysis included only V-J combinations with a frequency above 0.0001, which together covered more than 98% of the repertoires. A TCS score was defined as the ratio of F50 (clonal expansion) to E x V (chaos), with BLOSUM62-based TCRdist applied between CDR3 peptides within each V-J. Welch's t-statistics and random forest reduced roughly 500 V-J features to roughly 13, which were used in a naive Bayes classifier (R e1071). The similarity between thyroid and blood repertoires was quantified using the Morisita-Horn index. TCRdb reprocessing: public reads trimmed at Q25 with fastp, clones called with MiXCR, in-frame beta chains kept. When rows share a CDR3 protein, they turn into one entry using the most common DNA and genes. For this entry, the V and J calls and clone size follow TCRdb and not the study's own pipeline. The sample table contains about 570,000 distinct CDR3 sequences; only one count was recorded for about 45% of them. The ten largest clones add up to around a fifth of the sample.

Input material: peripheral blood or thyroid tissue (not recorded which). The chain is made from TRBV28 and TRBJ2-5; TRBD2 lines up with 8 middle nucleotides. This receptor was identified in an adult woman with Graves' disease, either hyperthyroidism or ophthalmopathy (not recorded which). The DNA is TGTGCCAGCAGTTTCATGGCGGGAGGAGAGACCCAGTACTTC. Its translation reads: CASSFMAGGETQYF.